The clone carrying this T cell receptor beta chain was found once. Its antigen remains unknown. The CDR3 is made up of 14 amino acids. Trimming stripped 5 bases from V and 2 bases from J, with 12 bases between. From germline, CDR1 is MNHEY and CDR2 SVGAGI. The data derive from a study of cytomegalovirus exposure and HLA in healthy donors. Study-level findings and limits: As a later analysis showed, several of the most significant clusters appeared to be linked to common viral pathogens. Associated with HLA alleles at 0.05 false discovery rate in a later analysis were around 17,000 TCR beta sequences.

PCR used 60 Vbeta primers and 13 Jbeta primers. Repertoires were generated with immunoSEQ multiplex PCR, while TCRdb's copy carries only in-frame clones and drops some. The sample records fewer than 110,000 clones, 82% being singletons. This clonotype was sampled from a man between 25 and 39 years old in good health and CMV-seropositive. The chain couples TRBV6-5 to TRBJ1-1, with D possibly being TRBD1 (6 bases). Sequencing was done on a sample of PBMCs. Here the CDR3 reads CASSEQGANTEAFF. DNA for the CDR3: TGTGCCAGCAGTGAACAGGGTGCAAACACTGAAGCTTTCTTT.